The 29 T cell receptor beta chains listed next were all sequenced from one sample in a study of T-cell reconstitution after alpha-beta-depleted transplantation in children. Researchers prepared the TCRbeta library using unique molecular identifiers, the study reports. TCRdb independently ran MiXCR on the PCR reads; one entry per CDR3 protein. The sample records 500,000 to 750,000 distinct CDR3 sequences, 10% to 15% being singletons. The specimen was PBMCs, mostly from graft donor cells, collected 360 days after TCRalphabeta/CD19-depleted stem cell transplant. All receptors derive from a male patient aged 10 to 17 who had a stem cell transplant for acute myeloid leukemia, so the T cells may come from the graft donor.

This clonotype was seen a few times. J is TRBJ2-7 and V is TRBV6-2 or TRBV6-3, with 15 positions matching TRBD2. This CDR3 is built from 16 residues. Germline assignment: CDR1 MNHEY and CDR2 SVGEGT. The junction had 5 bases not matched to a gene; V was cut back by 2 bases and J by 6 bases. The DNA of the CDR3 is TGTGCCAGCAGTTACCCGGGACTAGCGGGAGGAGGCGAGCAGTACTTC. Translating it yields CASSYPGLAGGGEQYF.

This clonotype was picked up many times. The rearrangement uses TRBV29-1 and TRBJ1-2; D unresolved. Germline CDR1 is SQVTM and CDR2 is ANQGSEA. V was cut by 4 bases and J by 2 bases, with 8 bases left in between. The CDR3 is 12 amino acids. In DNA, the CDR3 is TGCAGCGTTGTAGCAAACAACTATGGCTACACCTTC. This translates into CSVVANNYGYTF. Supplemented by reference TRBV29-1 and TRBJ1-2, the full variable domain reads SAVISQKPSRDICQRGTSLTIQCQVDSQVTMMFWYRQQPGQSLTLIATANQGSEATYESGFVIDKFPISRPNLTFSTLTVSNMSPEDSSIYLCSVVANNYGYTFGSGTRLTVV.

This clonotype was observed many times. The chain links TRBV7-3 to TRBJ2-3, with TRBD2 identical over 8 bases. Trimming at V came to 3 bases and at J to 6 bases, leaving 8 bases not matched to a gene. Germline assignment: CDR1 SGHTA and CDR2 FQGTGA. CDR3 size: 15 residues. The CDR3 sequence: CASSFLSGRFDTQYF. As DNA, the CDR3 is TGTGCCAGCAGCTTTCTAAGCGGGAGATTCGATACGCAGTATTTT.

This clonotype has at least ten counts. The rearrangement uses TRBV28 and TRBJ2-7, with 8 positions matching TRBD2. The germline V gene has CDR1 MDHEN and CDR2 SYDVKM. V shed 6 bases, J shed 11 bases, and the junction held 12 bases outside the gene matches. This CDR3 is 13 amino acids long. CDR3: CASRPPSAGVEYF. The CDR3 DNA sequence: TGTGCCAGCAGGCCCCCCTCAGCGGGAGTGGAGTACTTC. The full variable domain, rest sourced from reference TRBV28 and TRBJ2-7, is DVKVTQSSRYLVKRTGEKVFLECVQDMDHENMFWYRQDPGLGLRLIYFSYDVKMKEKGDIPEGYSVSREKKERFSLILESASTNQTSMYLCASRPPSAGVEYFGPGTRLTVT.

V and J are TRBV6-1 and TRBJ2-5; possible D gene TRBD2, 5 bases. Trimming stripped 2 bases from V and 0 bases from J, with 13 bases between. The germline V gene has CDR1 MNHNS and CDR2 SASEGT. The CDR3 totals 16 residues. The CDR3 sequence: CASSETGGRYQETQYF. Written as DNA, the CDR3 is TGTGCCAGCAGTGAAACGGGCGGGCGGTACCAAGAGACCCAGTACTTC.

On this clonotype: This clone may be a read error of a much larger clone one base away. The V call is TRBV20-1, the J call TRBJ2-5; 10 bases line up with TRBD2. The CDR3 extends over 18 amino acids. Germline V CDR1 and CDR2: DFQATT, SNEGSKA (reference sequence). The CDR3 protein is CCARDLSTSGTYHETQYF. DNA of the CDR3: TGCTGTGCTAGAGATCTAAGTACTAGCGGGACCTACCACGAGACCCAGTACTTC.

This clonotype came up a few times. This chain connects TRBV18 to TRBJ1-1, with TRBD1 as a possible D gene (6 bases). There are 14 residues in the CDR3. V was shortened by 6 bases and J by 0 bases, with 11 bases between the two germline ends. CDR1 and CDR2 (germline): KGHSH, LQKENI. The CDR3 DNA is TGTGCCAGCTCCTCGTACAGGGTGAACACTGAAGCTTTCTTT. Translating gives CASSSYRVNTEAFF.

This clonotype has ten or more counts. The chain has TRBV7-2 and TRBJ2-2, with 10 bases aligning to TRBD2. The CDR3 covers 16 residues. V was clipped by 5 bases and J by 5 bases; unmatched bases: 8. Per the germline V gene, CDR1 is SGHTA and CDR2 is FQGNSA. The CDR3 region is CASSLLSGRGTGELFF. The CDR3 bases are TGTGCCAGCAGCCTGTTGAGCGGGAGGGGGACCGGGGAGCTGTTTTTT.

This clonotype was seen at least ten times. The chain carries TRBV28 and TRBJ2-7; no reliable D call. This CDR3 spans 14 amino acids. With 5 bases removed from V and 0 bases from J, the gap between germline ends came to 11 bases. Germline V gives CDR1 MDHEN, CDR2 SYDVKM. CDR3 residues: CASSRGPSSYEQYF. CDR3 nucleotides: TGTGCCAGCAGTCGTGGTCCGAGCTCCTACGAGCAGTACTTC.

In its sample, this clonotype was seen a few times. The chain carries TRBV29-1 and TRBJ1-3; 9 bases map to TRBD1. The germline CDR1 and CDR2 sequences are SQVTM and ANQGSEA. V was clipped by 1 base and J by 0 bases; unmatched bases: 7. The CDR3 spans 17 residues. The CDR3 DNA sequence: TGCAGCGTTGAAGGCCCGACAGGGGGAGTCTCTGGAAACACCATATATTTT. Its protein is CSVEGPTGGVSGNTIYF.

This clonotype was counted at least ten times. The chain combines TRBV12-3 or TRBV12-4 with TRBJ2-7, with a weak D call TRBD2 (6 bases). This CDR3 comprises 15 residues. V lost 5 bases to trimming and J lost 2 bases, with 16 bases between them. DNA for the CDR3: TGTGCCAGCAGTCAACGGGACTCCCGGGCCTACGAGCAGTACTTC. It yields the protein CASSQRDSRAYEQYF.

This clonotype came up a few times. The chain combines TRBV28 with TRBJ2-7; D ambiguous. The CDR3 length is 15 residues. Trimming left V 2 bases short and J 2 bases short, with 13 bases between. Germline V CDR1 and CDR2: MDHEN, SYDVKM. CDR3 residues: CASSLRADRAYEQYF. CDR3 DNA: TGTGCCAGCAGTTTAAGGGCAGATCGGGCCTACGAGCAGTACTTC.

The chain joins TRBV20-1 to TRBJ2-1; the match to TRBD1 covers 11 bases. The V gene end was trimmed by 6 bases and the J gene end by 5 bases; junction bases not matched to a gene: 6. There are 14 residues in the CDR3. Per germline, CDR1 DFQATT and CDR2 SNEGSKA (reference sequence). The CDR3 region is CSAHGQGANNEQFF. Here the CDR3 DNA reads TGCAGTGCCCACGGACAGGGGGCGAACAATGAGCAGTTCTTC.

This clonotype has more than one count but fewer than ten. V gene TRBV12-3 or TRBV12-4 combines with J gene TRBJ2-5; D gene unclear. The CDR3 is 16 amino acids. Trimming shortened V by 3 bases and J by 5 bases, and 19 bases separated the two germline ends. The CDR3 spells CASSFRIGPLGETQYF. CDR3 bases: TGTGCCAGCAGTTTTCGGATAGGGCCCTTAGGGGAGACCCAGTACTTC.

The V gene is TRBV7-9, the J gene TRBJ2-7; D may match TRBD1 or TRBD2 (6 bases each). CDR1 SEHNR and CDR2 FQNEAQ come from the germline V gene (reference sequence). Trimming removed 3 bases at V and 0 bases at J, with 18 bases between. This CDR3 has 17 residues. CDR3 sequence (DNA): TGTGCCAGCAGCTTTCCCCCCCGGGGGCTCTTCTCCTACGAGCAGTACTTC. Its translation is CASSFPPRGLFSYEQYF.

The CDR3, as DNA: TGTGCCAGCAGTTTATCGGCTAGTTGGCAGTTCTTC. It specifies CASSLSASWQFF. The gene calls are TRBV28 and TRBJ2-1, with no clear D. CDR1 MDHEN and CDR2 SYDVKM come from the germline V gene. Deletions cut 1 base from V and 12 bases from J, with 10 bases between. The CDR3 extends over 12 amino acids.

This clonotype was recorded a few times. V gene TRBV20-1 combines with J gene TRBJ2-5; D assignment may be TRBD1 or TRBD2 (5 bases each). The CDR3 is 16 residues long. V lost 0 bases and J lost 6, with 20 bases in between. The germline V gene has CDR1 DFQATT and CDR2 SNEGSKA (reference sequence). Written as DNA, the CDR3 is TGCAGTGCTAGAGATCCTCCCCCGGGACCGGTACAGACCCAGTACTTC. It is translated as CSARDPPPGPVQTQYF.

This clonotype has more than one count but fewer than ten. The chain couples TRBV28 to TRBJ2-7, with D possibly being TRBD2 (6 bases). There are 14 residues in the CDR3. CDR1 is MDHEN and CDR2 is SYDVKM in the germline V gene. V lost 10 bases, J lost 3 bases, and 19 bases lay in between. CDR3 DNA sequence: TGTGCCACCTCCGCCTTGGGGGACTTCTACGAGCAGTACTTC. Encoded protein: CATSALGDFYEQYF.

There are many counts of this clonotype. The V call is TRBV29-1, the J call TRBJ2-7, with TRBD1 identical over 12 bases. The CDR3 covers 15 residues. V shed 3 bases, J shed 4 bases, and the junction held 7 bases outside the gene matches. Germline values: CDR1 SQVTM, CDR2 ANQGSEA. Here the CDR3 DNA reads TGCAGCGTTGATTGTGGGACAGGGGGCTGGTACGAGCAGTACTTC. It specifies CSVDCGTGGWYEQYF.

This clonotype was observed at least ten times. This sequence joins TRBV3-1 and TRBJ2-1; D is possibly TRBD2 (6 bases). Germline CDR1 is LGHDT and CDR2 is YNNKEL (reference sequence). The V end was cut by 2 bases, the J end by 5 bases, with 19 bases between. This CDR3 spans 17 amino acids. CDR3 in DNA: TGTGCCAGCAGCCAACAGGGCGGGACGGGGCTAAACAATGAGCAGTTCTTC. It specifies CASSQQGGTGLNNEQFF.

This clonotype was counted between two and nine times. The J gene is TRBJ2-3, the V gene TRBV6-1; 13 bases agree with TRBD2. Germline CDR1 MNHNS, CDR2 SASEGT. The CDR3 extends over 15 amino acids. V dropped 6 bases and J dropped 5; count of bases not matched to a gene: 5. The CDR3 DNA is TGTGCCAGCAGGAAACTAGCGGGAGGGAGAGATACGCAGTATTTT. Its translation: CASRKLAGGRDTQYF.

The V and J genes are TRBV3-1 and TRBJ2-2, with a weak D call TRBD1 (6 bases). V lost 1 base to trimming and J lost 6 bases, with 12 bases between them. Germline CDR1 LGHDT, CDR2 YNNKEL (reference sequence). The CDR3 contains 15 residues. The CDR3: CASSQAGKGAGELFF. CDR3 DNA: TGTGCCAGCAGCCAAGCGGGAAAGGGGGCCGGGGAGCTGTTTTTT.

This clonotype occurred a few times. The rearrangement links TRBV5-5 to TRBJ2-7, with no clear D. The CDR3 sequence is 11 residues long. Looked up from germline, CDR1 is SGHKS and CDR2 is YYEKEE (reference sequence). Trimming shortened V by 4 bases and J by 5 bases, and 7 bases separated the two germline ends. The CDR3 DNA follows: TGTGCCAGCAGCACGGACCACGAGCAGTACTTC. Protein product: CASSTDHEQYF.

At least ten counts were recorded for this clonotype. The chain recombines TRBV29-1 with TRBJ2-7; maybe TRBD2 (5 bases). The CDR3 contains 12 residues. V was trimmed by 3 bases and J by 1 base, leaving 7 bases between them. Germline CDR1 SQVTM, CDR2 ANQGSEA. CDR3 bases: TGCAGCGTTGAGGGAGATTCCTACGAGCAGTACTTC. The encoded protein is CSVEGDSYEQYF.

This clonotype was counted a few times. The rearrangement joins TRBV10-3 to TRBJ2-7, with D perhaps TRBD1 (6 bases). With 4 bases removed from V and 6 bases from J, the gap between germline ends came to 10 bases. This CDR3 contains 12 residues. Per germline, CDR1 ENHRY and CDR2 SYGVKD. The CDR3 nucleotides are TGTGCCATCAGTGGGGGGCTTCTCGAGCAGTACTTC. This sequence encodes CAISGGLLEQYF.

V is TRBV4-3 and J is TRBJ2-5; D unclear. Germline lookup yields CDR1 LGHNA and CDR2 YSLEER. The V and J ends lost 0 bases and 7 bases respectively, with 15 bases between them. The CDR3 is made up of 15 amino acids. DNA for the CDR3: TGCGCCAGCAGCCAAGAGGAAGGTACCATGGGGACCCAGTACTTC. Protein sequence: CASSQEEGTMGTQYF.

This clonotype was counted between two and nine times. V usage is TRBV11-2 and J usage is TRBJ2-3; D ambiguous. This CDR3 contains 16 residues. Looked up from germline, CDR1 is SGHAT and CDR2 is FQNNGV. Trimming took off 5 bases at V and 2 bases at J, with 17 bases between the two ends. Here the CDR3 reads CASSLQPRWYTDTQYF. In DNA, the CDR3 is TGTGCCAGCAGCCTGCAACCAAGATGGTACACAGATACGCAGTATTTT. The whole variable domain, remainder taken from reference TRBV11-2 and TRBJ2-3, is EAGVAQSPRYKIIEKRQSVAFWCNPISGHATLYWYQQILGQGPKLLIQFQNNGVVDDSQLPKDRFSAERLKGVDSTLKIQPAKLEDSAVYLCASSLQPRWYTDTQYFGPGTRLTVL.

The chain recombines TRBV7-9 with TRBJ2-7; maybe TRBD1 (6 bases). Germline-derived CDR1 and CDR2 are SEHNR and FQNEAQ (reference sequence). The CDR3 covers 15 residues. The V gene lost 0 bases and the J gene lost 3 bases, with 12 bases spanning the gap. Here the CDR3 reads CASSLADQGGYEQYF. CDR3 DNA sequence: TGTGCCAGCAGCTTAGCGGACCAAGGGGGCTACGAGCAGTACTTC.

The CDR3 nucleotides are TGTGCCAGCACCCGGGGACAGGGGAACCAAGAGACCCAGTACTTC. Translation gives CASTRGQGNQETQYF. This chain uses TRBV7-9 with TRBJ2-5; 10 bases agree with TRBD1. This CDR3 is 15 amino acids long. Germline V gene data show CDR1 as SEHNR and CDR2 as FQNEAQ (reference sequence). The V gene end was trimmed by 7 bases and the J gene end by 0 bases; junction bases not matched to a gene: 5.